A single sample gave rise to the 9 T cell receptor beta chains below, sequenced in a study of neurological immune-mediated disorders (dated by TCRdb to about 2019). Library method: 5' RACE. The instrument given in TCRdb is Illumina HiSeq 2500. TCRdb handled the public reads itself, with Q25 trimming in fastp and clone calling in MiXCR, and kept productive beta chains. CDR3 protein sequences are deduplicated, and each keeps its most common genes and DNA. This sample comprises about 54,000 distinct CDR3 sequences, 3% to 4.5% of them detected only once. Of the sample, roughly 2% falls within the top ten clones. The sequenced material came from CD4+ T cells from blood. These receptors all come from a woman in her thirties or forties with multiple sclerosis.

This clonotype was found many times. The chain combines TRBV19 with TRBJ2-5; the match to TRBD1 covers 7 bases. CDR3 length: 13 residues. The germline CDR1 and CDR2 sequences are LNHDA and SQIVND (reference sequence). V lost 5 bases and J lost 5; bases outside the gene matches: 5. The CDR3 DNA sequence: TGTGCCAGTAGTGTACAGGGGTCTGAGACCCAGTACTTC. Translated: CASSVQGSETQYF.

The chain employs TRBV7-9 and TRBJ1-2; no clear D. The CDR3 has 13 residues. Germline V gene sequence: CDR1 SEHNR, CDR2 FQNEAQ (reference sequence). V lost 3 bases and J 8 bases, leaving 13 bases between the germline ends. CDR3 region: CASSFRGRGGYTF. Here the CDR3 DNA reads TGTGCCAGCAGCTTCAGAGGACGTGGAGGCTACACCTTC.

This clonotype was counted at least ten times. The V call is TRBV20-1, the J call TRBJ1-2; 8 bases align to TRBD1. The length of the CDR3 is 17 residues. Germline lookup yields CDR1 DFQATT and CDR2 SNEGSKA (reference sequence). Trimming at V came to 3 bases and at J to 4 bases, leaving 16 bases not matched to a gene. As DNA, the CDR3 is TGCAGTGCTAGTCTAGCCAGGGGGCAGGGGAGAGTCTATGGCTACACCTTC. As protein: CSASLARGQGRVYGYTF.

This clonotype has at least ten counts. The genes are TRBV20-1 and TRBJ2-2; no definite D call. This CDR3 has 13 amino acids. Per germline, CDR1 DFQATT and CDR2 SNEGSKA (reference sequence). Deletions cut 6 bases from V and 2 bases from J, with 10 bases between. In DNA, the CDR3 is TGCAGTGCCGGGTCCGCCAACACCGGGGAGCTGTTTTTT. Residues: CSAGSANTGELFF.

This clonotype came up many times. The rearrangement uses TRBV3-1 and TRBJ1-2; 7 bases line up with TRBD1. The CDR3 runs 14 residues. Germline V gives CDR1 LGHDT, CDR2 YNNKEL (reference sequence). V trimming: 0 bases; J trimming: 3 bases; junction bases outside the gene matches: 1. CDR3 sequence reads: CASSQEGQDYGYTF. As DNA, the CDR3 is TGTGCCAGCAGCCAAGAAGGACAGGACTATGGCTACACCTTC.

This clonotype occurred many times. The chain carries TRBV5-5 and TRBJ2-3; tentatively, D is TRBD2 (5 bases). Germline values: CDR1 SGHKS, CDR2 YYEKEE (reference sequence). Trimming cost V 0 bases and J 0 bases, with 11 bases left between them. This CDR3 is built from 16 residues. The CDR3 sequence: CASSLGGIRSTDTQYF. The CDR3 bases are TGTGCCAGCAGCTTGGGAGGGATAAGGAGCACAGATACGCAGTATTTT. Variable domain in full (rest from reference TRBV5-5 and TRBJ2-3): DAGVTQSPTHLIKTRGQQVTLRCSPISGHKSVSWYQQVLGQGPQFIFQYYEKEERGRGNFPDRFSARQFPNYSSELNVNALLLGDSALYLCASSLGGIRSTDTQYFGPGTRLTVL.

The table lists this clonotype with many counts. The rearrangement uses TRBV5-1 and TRBJ2-4, with 9 positions matching TRBD1. Germline assignment: CDR1 SGHRS and CDR2 YFSETQ. The CDR3 loop spans 14 amino acids. The trim removed 5 bases at V and 7 bases at J, leaving 7 bases unmatched. As DNA, the CDR3 is TGCGCCAGCAGGGAACAGGGGGCTTTGAACATTCAGTACTTC. Residues: CASREQGALNIQYF.

J is TRBJ1-1 and V is TRBV5-5; no clear D gene. V was shortened by 3 bases and J by 2 bases, with 5 bases between the two germline ends. The length of the CDR3 is 12 residues. In germline, CDR1 is SGHKS, CDR2 YYEKEE (reference sequence). The CDR3 loop reads CASSSPNTEAFF. The CDR3 DNA follows: TGTGCCAGCAGCTCGCCTAACACTGAAGCTTTCTTT. The entire variable domain, with the rest obtained from reference TRBV5-5 and TRBJ1-1, is as follows: DAGVTQSPTHLIKTRGQQVTLRCSPISGHKSVSWYQQVLGQGPQFIFQYYEKEERGRGNFPDRFSARQFPNYSSELNVNALLLGDSALYLCASSSPNTEAFFGQGTRLTVV.

This clonotype has at least ten counts. The gene calls are TRBV5-1 and TRBJ1-1; D gene unclear. Germline values: CDR1 SGHRS, CDR2 YFSETQ. This CDR3 has 13 amino acids. Trimming pared 6 bases from V and 2 bases from J, leaving 11 bases between. The chain's CDR3 is CASKFSGNTEAFF. DNA of the CDR3: TGCGCCAGCAAGTTTTCGGGAAACACTGAAGCTTTCTTT.